This TCR beta chain was observed in a study of control samples from healthy donors and cancer patients. The assay was immunoSEQ multiplex PCR, and TCRdb's table has in-frame clones only and misses some. The top ten clones hold approximately 16% of a sample with 80,000 or so clones, about nine tenths of them seen once. Trimming removed 6 bases at V and 8 bases at J, with 10 bases between. CDR3 size: 11 residues. Sample: blood. This sequence was found in a man in his forties or fifties in good health. The chain employs TRBV12-3 or TRBV12-4 and TRBJ1-2; D remains unclear. CDR3 DNA sequence: TGTGCCAGCAGCAATAGTTACGGCTACACCTTC. This translates into CASSNSYGYTF.